This record covers a single TCR beta chain. V trimming: 11 bases; J trimming: 3 bases; junction bases outside the gene matches: 9. This CDR3 has 13 residues. The germline CDR1 and CDR2 sequences are SNHLY and FYNNEI. The sample belongs to a study of cytomegalovirus exposure and HLA in healthy donors. The PCR had 60 Vbeta and 13 Jbeta primers. Profiled with immunoSEQ multiplex PCR; TCRdb holds only in-frame clones, not every one. Here the sample spans roughly 63,000 clones, 60% to 80% being singletons. The source is a woman in her thirties or forties in good health and CMV-seropositive. Sequences were obtained from PBMCs. The chain employs TRBV2 and TRBJ1-2; 7 positions match TRBD1. CDR3 bases: TGTGCCGGTCGACAGGGAAGAGACTATGGCTACACCTTC. Residues: CAGRQGRDYGYTF.